Each of the 25 T cell receptor beta chains below was sequenced from the same sample in a study of shared clonotypes between healthy human individuals. TCRdb keeps only in-frame clones here, not all; method: immunoSEQ multiplex PCR. The sample lists millions of clones; less than 95% were seen once. In the naive CD8 group, cells lacked CD45RO and were positively selected for CCR7, so terminally differentiated effector memory CD45RA+ cells were left out. The sequenced material came from naive CD8+ T cells sorted from blood. Source of these receptors: a man aged 18 to 35 in good health.

About this clone itself: Other nucleotide sequences in the sample specify the same CDR3. This rearrangement joins TRBV4-1 to TRBJ2-1; the D is unclear. Between the trimmed V and J ends, which lost 1 base and 2 bases, there was a span of 6 bases. The CDR3 is 14 amino acids. CDR1 is MGHRA, CDR2 YSYEKL, per germline. The CDR3: CASSQGLAYNEQFF. CDR3 DNA sequence: TGCGCCAGCAGCCAAGGGCTAGCCTACAATGAGCAGTTCTTC.

As to this clone: The sample carries other DNA sequences with the same CDR3. This chain joins TRBV18 and TRBJ2-7; D is ambiguous. Germline CDR1 is KGHSH and CDR2 is LQKENI. Trimming left V 2 bases short and J 0 bases short, with 5 bases between. This CDR3 is built from 13 residues. The CDR3 protein is CASSPESSYEQYF. The CDR3 nucleotides read TGTGCCAGCTCACCAGAAAGCTCCTACGAGCAGTACTTC. Filled out from reference TRBV18 and TRBJ2-7, the complete variable domain reads NAGVMQNPRHLVRRRGQEARLRCSPMKGHSHVYWYRQLPEEGLKFMVYLQKENIIDESGMPKERFSAEFPKEGPSILRIQQVVRGDSAAYFCASSPESSYEQYFGPGTRLTVT.

This clone was seen a single time. This chain's CDR3 is CASSSKGTDTQYF. CDR3 coding DNA: TGTGCCAGCAGCTCGAAAGGCACAGATACGCAGTATTTT. The chain joins TRBV5-8 to TRBJ2-3; D not certain. Germline values: CDR1 SGHTS, CDR2 YDEGEE. The CDR3 is 13 amino acids. Deletions cut 3 bases from V and 1 base from J, with 6 bases between.

As concerns this clone: Germline and junction disagree at one end, which may indicate a read error. The rearrangement joins TRBV5-6 to TRBJ1-2, with 7 bases that match TRBD1. Germline CDR1 reads SGHDT; CDR2 reads YYEEEE. The CDR3 extends over 12 amino acids. The CDR3 DNA reads as TGTGCCAGCAGCTTGGGACAGGGCTTCTTAAACTTC. This translates into CASSLGQGFLNF.

The chain employs TRBV6-6 and TRBJ2-3, with TRBD1 matching 8 bases. The CDR3 extends over 13 amino acids. Germline assignment: CDR1 MNHNY and CDR2 SVGAGI (reference sequence). CDR3 sequence (DNA): TGTGCGCACCAGGGGGCAGGGACAGATACGCAGTATTTT. Translated: CAHQGAGTDTQYF.

The J gene is TRBJ1-4, the V gene TRBV7-9; D is undetermined. Deletions cut 4 bases from V and 8 bases from J, with 14 bases between. Germline CDR1 reads SEHNR; CDR2 reads FQNEAQ (reference sequence). This CDR3 has 14 residues. The CDR3 nucleotides read TGTGCCAGCAGCTCTGCAAAGAGAAGAGAAAAACTGTTTTTT. This encodes CASSSAKRREKLFF.

This chain uses TRBV11-3 with TRBJ2-5; 8 nucleotides line up with TRBD2. V dropped 2 bases and J dropped 4; count of bases not matched to a gene: 3. This CDR3 has 14 residues. CDR1 is SGHNT and CDR2 is YENEEA in the germline V gene. The DNA for the CDR3 is TGTGCCAGCAGCTTAACGGGAGGGCCAGAGACCCAGTACTTC. Residues: CASSLTGGPETQYF.

V is TRBV6-1 and J is TRBJ1-1; D is unclear. CDR3 length equals 13 residues. From germline, CDR1 is MNHNS and CDR2 SASEGT. Trimming cost V 11 bases and J 0 bases, with 13 bases left between them. The CDR3 bases are TGTGCCGCCTCAATAGAAATGAACACTGAAGCTTTCTTT. Residues: CAASIEMNTEAFF.

The chain employs TRBV4-2 and TRBJ2-5; D is possibly TRBD2 (5 bases). Per germline, CDR1 LGHNA and CDR2 YNFKEQ. The CDR3 spans 12 residues. The V end lost 1 base, the J end lost 9 bases, and 9 bases lay between the germline ends. CDR3 loop: CASSQGGGPQYF. As DNA, the CDR3 is TGTGCCAGCAGCCAAGGTGGCGGGCCCCAGTACTTC.

The gene calls are TRBV5-1 and TRBJ2-1; D may correspond to TRBD1 or TRBD2 (5 bases each). The CDR3 has 18 residues. Germline assignment: CDR1 SGHRS and CDR2 YFSETQ. Trimming left V 3 bases short and J 0 bases short, with 19 bases between. CDR3: CASSSVLGDDRSYNEQFF. As DNA, the CDR3 is TGCGCCAGCAGCTCTGTGTTGGGGGATGACCGCTCCTACAATGAGCAGTTCTTC. The full variable domain, rest sourced from reference TRBV5-1 and TRBJ2-1, is KAGVTQTPRYLIKTRGQQVTLSCSPISGHRSVSWYQQTPGQGLQFLFEYFSETQRNKGNFPGRFSGRQFSNSRSEMNVSTLELGDSALYLCASSSVLGDDRSYNEQFFGPGTRLTVL.

The rearrangement uses TRBV5-6 and TRBJ2-1, with D unclear. The CDR3 is made up of 15 amino acids. CDR1 and CDR2 from the germline V gene are SGHDT and YYEEEE. V lost 3 bases to trimming and J lost 3 bases, with 13 bases between them. The CDR3 region has the DNA TGTGCCAGCAGCTCGGCCGGCTGGTTCTACAATGAGCAGTTCTTC. This gives the protein CASSSAGWFYNEQFF.

This sequence joins TRBV27 and TRBJ1-2; 9 bases are a match to TRBD1. CDR1 and CDR2 (germline): MNHEY, SMNVEV (reference sequence). The junction had 10 bases not matched to a gene; V was cut back by 6 bases and J by 5 bases. The CDR3 is 15 amino acids. The CDR3 coding sequence is TGTGCCAGCAGCTCAACCCTAGACAGGGGGTATGGCTACACCTTC. Its translation: CASSSTLDRGYGYTF.

The genes are TRBV27 and TRBJ2-7; 9 positions agree with TRBD1. The germline CDR1 and CDR2 sequences are MNHEY and SMNVEV (reference sequence). The V gene end was trimmed by 2 bases and the J gene end by 5 bases; junction bases not matched to a gene: 10. The CDR3 extends over 16 amino acids. CDR3 nucleotide sequence: TGTGCCAGCAGTTTAGGGGTAACAGGGGGCTCGGACGAGCAGTACTTC. This codes for CASSLGVTGGSDEQYF.

This clone was seen a single time. V gene TRBV13 combines with J gene TRBJ1-1, with D unclear. Trimming removed 5 bases from V and 4 bases from J, with 5 bases in between. The CDR3 loop spans 11 amino acids. Germline V gene data show CDR1 as PRHDT and CDR2 as FYEKMQ (reference sequence). CDR3 region: CASSLTTEAFF. CDR3 nucleotide sequence: TGTGCCAGCAGCCTAACCACTGAAGCTTTCTTT.

The rearrangement links TRBV30 to TRBJ1-1; D remains unclear. This CDR3 contains 11 residues. V was shortened by 6 bases and J by 6 bases, with 11 bases between the two germline ends. Germline V gene data show CDR1 as GTSNPN and CDR2 as SVGIG (reference sequence). CDR3: CACLGEPEAFF. CDR3 nucleotide sequence: TGTGCCTGTCTTGGTGAACCTGAAGCTTTCTTT.

This chain joins TRBV7-2 and TRBJ1-5; 8 nucleotides align to TRBD1. This CDR3 is 18 amino acids long. V lost 0 bases and J lost 4; bases outside the gene matches: 11. Per germline, CDR1 SGHTA and CDR2 FQGNSA. The CDR3 loop reads CASSLAQFEDRANQPQHF. The DNA for the CDR3 is TGTGCCAGCAGCTTAGCCCAGTTCGAGGACAGGGCAAATCAGCCCCAGCATTTT.

The V and J genes are TRBV25-1 and TRBJ2-5; a weak D match, TRBD1 (5 bases). Germline lookup yields CDR1 MGHDK and CDR2 SYGVNS. The V gene lost 3 bases and the J gene lost 3 bases, with 11 bases spanning the gap. The CDR3 has 14 residues. The CDR3 nucleotides are TGTGCCAGCAGTGACTTTGGCAGGGAAGAGACCCAGTACTTC. Residues: CASSDFGREETQYF. The whole variable domain, filled in from reference TRBV25-1 and TRBJ2-5, reads EADIYQTPRYLVIGTGKKITLECSQTMGHDKMYWYQQDPGMELHLIHYSYGVNSTEKGDLSSESTVSRIRTEHFPLTLESARPSHTSQYLCASSDFGREETQYFGPGTRLLVL.

The gene calls are TRBV6-6 and TRBJ2-7, with D perhaps matching TRBD1 (6 bases). This CDR3 region has 14 residues. Trimming left V 2 bases short and J 2 bases short, with 10 bases between. Germline V gene lookup returns CDR1 MNHNY and CDR2 SVGAGI (reference sequence). CDR3 residues: CASSYPDSAYEQYF. The DNA of the CDR3 is TGTGCCAGCAGTTACCCGGACAGCGCCTACGAGCAGTACTTC.

As regards this clone: Other DNA sequences in the same sample also yield this CDR3. The genes are TRBV6-5 and TRBJ1-2; weak D call: TRBD1 (6 bases). This CDR3 has 13 amino acids. Between the trimmed V and J ends, which lost 2 bases and 2 bases, there was a span of 6 bases. Germline V CDR1 and CDR2: MNHEY, SVGAGI. The CDR3 here is CASSYTGNYGYTF. The DNA for the CDR3 is TGTGCCAGCAGTTACACAGGGAACTATGGCTACACCTTC.

The V and J genes are TRBV10-2 and TRBJ2-7; tentative D call: TRBD1 (5 bases). This CDR3 is built from 14 residues. Deletions cut 2 bases from V and 2 bases from J, with 10 bases between. Germline loops: CDR1 WSHSY, CDR2 SAAADI. The CDR3 DNA sequence: TGCGCCAGCAGTGAGGCAGGGCTCCCCTACGAGCAGTACTTC. This codes for CASSEAGLPYEQYF.

The V gene is TRBV5-1, the J gene TRBJ2-7; 10 bases agree with TRBD1. This CDR3 spans 15 amino acids. With 4 bases clipped from V and 6 bases from J, the junction kept 10 bases outside the gene matches. The germline CDR1 and CDR2 sequences are SGHRS and YFSETQ. CDR3 residues: CASSPTGGPPTEQYF. The CDR3 region has the DNA TGCGCCAGCAGCCCGACAGGGGGCCCCCCTACCGAGCAGTACTTC. The variable domain in full, with the rest retrieved from reference TRBV5-1 and TRBJ2-7, is KAGVTQTPRYLIKTRGQQVTLSCSPISGHRSVSWYQQTPGQGLQFLFEYFSETQRNKGNFPGRFSGRQFSNSRSEMNVSTLELGDSALYLCASSPTGGPPTEQYFGPGTRLTVT.

The chain carries TRBV7-9 and TRBJ2-5, with TRBD2 identical over 7 bases. Germline CDR1 is SEHNR and CDR2 is FQNEAQ (reference sequence). V lost 2 bases to trimming and J lost 4 bases; unmatched junction nucleotides: 7. The CDR3 consists of 15 residues. The CDR3 region has the DNA TGTGCCAGCAGCTTACCCCCTGGGAGGGGAGAGACCCAGTACTTC. Its protein product is CASSLPPGRGETQYF.

The V call is TRBV11-2, the J call TRBJ2-2, with 10 bases that match TRBD2. CDR1 and CDR2 from the germline V gene are SGHAT and FQNNGV. Unmatched junction bases numbered 11, after V lost 6 bases and J lost 1 base. The CDR3 has 18 residues. The CDR3 DNA is TGTGCCAGCAGGACGATTGCTAGCGGGAGCCTGAACACCGGGGAGCTGTTTTTT. Amino acids: CASRTIASGSLNTGELFF. Full variable domain (outside the CDR3, taken from reference TRBV11-2 and TRBJ2-2): EAGVAQSPRYKIIEKRQSVAFWCNPISGHATLYWYQQILGQGPKLLIQFQNNGVVDDSQLPKDRFSAERLKGVDSTLKIQPAKLEDSAVYLCASRTIASGSLNTGELFFGEGSRLTVL.

CDR3 residues: CAWSVQIASGLSSYNEQFF. The CDR3 nucleotides are TGTGCCTGGAGTGTACAGATAGCTAGCGGTTTGAGCTCCTACAATGAGCAGTTCTTC. This chain joins TRBV30 and TRBJ2-1; 7 bases align to TRBD2. This CDR3 has 19 amino acids. Germline CDR1 GTSNPN, CDR2 SVGIG (reference sequence). With 0 bases clipped from V and 0 bases from J, the junction kept 14 bases outside the gene matches.

This chain connects TRBV5-6 to TRBJ2-7, with D perhaps TRBD2 (5 bases). Per the germline V gene, CDR1 is SGHDT and CDR2 is YYEEEE. This CDR3 comprises 16 residues. V was clipped by 2 bases and J by 0 bases, with 15 bases between them. The chain's CDR3 is CASSLGWLGSSYEQYF. CDR3 sequence (DNA): TGTGCCAGCAGCTTAGGGTGGCTGGGGAGCTCCTACGAGCAGTACTTC.